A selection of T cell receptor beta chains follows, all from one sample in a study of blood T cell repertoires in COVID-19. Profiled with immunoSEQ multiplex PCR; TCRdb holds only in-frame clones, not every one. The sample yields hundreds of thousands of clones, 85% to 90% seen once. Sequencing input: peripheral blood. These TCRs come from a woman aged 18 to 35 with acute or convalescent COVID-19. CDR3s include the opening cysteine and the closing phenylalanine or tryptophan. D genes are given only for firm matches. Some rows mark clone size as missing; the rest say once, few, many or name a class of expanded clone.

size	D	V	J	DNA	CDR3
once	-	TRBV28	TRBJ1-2	TGTGCCAGCCTAGGACAGAACTATGGCTACACCTTC	CASLGQNYGYTF
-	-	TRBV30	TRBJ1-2	TGTGCCTGGAGTATGAAAATGGGGGAGGTCTATGGCTACACCTTC	CAWSMKMGEVYGYTF
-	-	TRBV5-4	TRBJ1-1	TGTGCCAGCAGCCCGAGAGGGGGACTGAACACTGAAGCTTTCTTT	CASSPRGGLNTEAFF
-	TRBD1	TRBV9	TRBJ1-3	TGTGCCAGCAGCGTAGGGACAGGGACTGGAAACACCATATATTTT	CASSVGTGTGNTIYF
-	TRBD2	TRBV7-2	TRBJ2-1	TGTGCCAGCAGCTTAATGGGACTAGCGGGGGGGCTGGGGAATGAGCAGTTCTTC	CASSLMGLAGGLGNEQFF
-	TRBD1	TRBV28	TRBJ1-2	TGTGCCAGCAGTCCCACAGGGGATGGCTACACCTTC	CASSPTGDGYTF
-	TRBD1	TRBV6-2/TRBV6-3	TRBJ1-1	TGTGCCAGCAGTTTGAACTCCGGGACAGGGGGCTTGACTGAAGCTTTCTTT	CASSLNSGTGGLTEAFF
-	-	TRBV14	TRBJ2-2	TGTGCCAGCAGCCACGGGTTTAGGAGGAACACCGGGGAGCTGTTTTTT	CASSHGFRRNTGELFF
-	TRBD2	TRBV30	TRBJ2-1	TGTGCCTGGAGTACTAGCGGCGTTTACAATGAGCAGTTCTTC	CAWSTSGVYNEQFF
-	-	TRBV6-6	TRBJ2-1	TGTGCCAGCAGTTACTCCCGGGACATTTACAATGAGCAGTTCTTC	CASSYSRDIYNEQFF
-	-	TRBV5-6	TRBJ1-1	TGTGCCAGCAGCTTGGGGGGGCCCCCAACTGAAGCTTTCTTT	CASSLGGPPTEAFF
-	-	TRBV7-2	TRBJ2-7	TGTGCCAGCACTTTCTGGACGGGGGACTACGAGCAGTACTTC	CASTFWTGDYEQYF
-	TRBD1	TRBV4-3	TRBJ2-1	TGCGCCAGCAGCCAAGAGTTAGGGACAGGGTACGGCGAGCAGTTCTTC	CASSQELGTGYGEQFF
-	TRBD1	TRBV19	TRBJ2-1	TGTGCCACCGAATCACCGGGACAGGGGGCCAATGAGCAGTTCTTC	CATESPGQGANEQFF
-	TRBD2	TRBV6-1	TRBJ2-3	TGTGCCAGCAGTGAAATTCTAGCGGGGGGGCCGCGTACGCAGTATTTT	CASSEILAGGPRTQYF
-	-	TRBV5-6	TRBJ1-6	TGTGCCAGCAGCGCCGGGAGCCCCACCCTCCACTTT	CASSAGSPTLHF
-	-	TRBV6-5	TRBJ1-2	TGTGCCAGCACCCCTAGAAAGGGGGTGATAGGCTACACCTTC	CASTPRKGVIGYTF
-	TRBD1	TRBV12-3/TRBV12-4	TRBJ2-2	TGTGCCAGCAGGCAGGGGGCCGGGGAGCTGTTTTTT	CASRQGAGELFF
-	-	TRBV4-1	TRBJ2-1	TGCGCCAGCAGCCAGGTGGGTGACAGAACCCAGCAGTTCTTC	CASSQVGDRTQQFF
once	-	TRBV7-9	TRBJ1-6	TGTGCCAGCAGCCCGGTGGCAGGGCATAATTCACCCCTCCACTTT	CASSPVAGHNSPLHF
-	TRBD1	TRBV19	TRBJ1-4	TGTGCCAGTAGCCCGGACAGGAGGAATCAATATAATGAAAAACTGTTTTTT	CASSPDRRNQYNEKLFF
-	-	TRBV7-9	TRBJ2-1	TGTGCCAGCAGCTTAGGGTCGGAGGTAAACCTCTACAATGAGCAGTTCTTC	CASSLGSEVNLYNEQFF
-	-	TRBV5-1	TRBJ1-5	TGCGCCAGCAGCCCCGAGTTCAATCAGCCCCAGCATTTT	CASSPEFNQPQHF
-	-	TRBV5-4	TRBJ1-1	TGTGCCAGCAGCTTGGTTGGGCGTCAGAACACTGAAGCTTTCTTT	CASSLVGRQNTEAFF
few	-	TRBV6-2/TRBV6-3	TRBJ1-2	TGTGCCAGCAGTCAGACAGAAAACTATGGCTACACCTTC	CASSQTENYGYTF
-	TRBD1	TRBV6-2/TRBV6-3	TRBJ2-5	TGTGCCAGCAGTCCCGGGACAGGGGTAACCAGGGAGACCCAGTACTTC	CASSPGTGVTRETQYF
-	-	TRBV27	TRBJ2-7	TGTGCCAGCGGTATCCAGGTCTACGAGCAGTACTTC	CASGIQVYEQYF
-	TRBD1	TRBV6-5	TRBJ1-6	TGTGCCAGCAGCCTAGGGGGCAACTATAATTCACCCCTCCACTTT	CASSLGGNYNSPLHF
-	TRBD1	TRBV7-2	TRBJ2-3	TGTGCCAGCAGCTACAGGGGGCAAATGGATACGCAGTATTTT	CASSYRGQMDTQYF
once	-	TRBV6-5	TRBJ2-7	TGTGCCAGCAGTTACTCGTGGGGGGGGCGGGACTACGAGCAGTACTTC	CASSYSWGGRDYEQYF
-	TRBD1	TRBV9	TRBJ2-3	TGTGCCAGCAGCGTAGTGGCCCAGGGGGCGAGCACAGATACGCAGTATTTT	CASSVVAQGASTDTQYF
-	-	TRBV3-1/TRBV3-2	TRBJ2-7	TGTGCCAGCAGCCAAGCACAGGTTAAGGCCTACGAGCAGTACTTC	CASSQAQVKAYEQYF
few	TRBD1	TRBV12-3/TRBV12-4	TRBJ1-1	TGTGCCAGCAGCAAACAGGGGGTGGGTGAAGCTTTCTTT	CASSKQGVGEAFF
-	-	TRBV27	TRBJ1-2	TGTGCCAGCAGTTTAAGCCTAACGATCGGCTACACCTTC	CASSLSLTIGYTF
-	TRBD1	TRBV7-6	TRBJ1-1	TGTGCCAGCAGCTTAGGACAGGGGGTAAGCACTGAAGCTTTCTTT	CASSLGQGVSTEAFF
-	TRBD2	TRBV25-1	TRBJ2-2	TGTGCCAGCAGTGTACTAGCGGTGGGTGGTTATGACACCGGGGAGCTGTTTTTT	CASSVLAVGGYDTGELFF
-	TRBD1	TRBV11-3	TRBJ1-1	TGTGCCAGCAGCATAAGGACGTTTGAGGGGGCCCCACTCACTGAAGCTTTCTTT	CASSIRTFEGAPLTEAFF
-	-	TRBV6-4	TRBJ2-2	TGTGCCAGCAGTGACAGGGGCGATGATACCGGGGAGCTGTTTTTT	CASSDRGDDTGELFF
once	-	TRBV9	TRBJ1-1	TGTGCCAGCAGCGTGGGGGGGCAGGGCACTGAAGCTTTCTTT	CASSVGGQGTEAFF
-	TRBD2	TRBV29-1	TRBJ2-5	TGCAGCGTTGGTAAGACTAGCGGGGGAGAGACCCAGTACTTC	CSVGKTSGGETQYF
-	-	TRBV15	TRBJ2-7	TGTGCCACCAGCAGAGCTAACACGGGTTACGGGCAGTACTTC	CATSRANTGYGQYF
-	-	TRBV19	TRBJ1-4	TGTGCCAGTATCAAGCGGGAAATTCTGTTTTTT	CASIKREILFF
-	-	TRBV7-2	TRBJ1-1	TGTGCCAGCAGCTTCAGCAGGGATGTCACTGAAGCTTTCTTT	CASSFSRDVTEAFF
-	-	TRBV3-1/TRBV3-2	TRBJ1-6	TGTGCCAGCAGCCCCCTTGTAAATTCACCCCTCCACTTT	CASSPLVNSPLHF
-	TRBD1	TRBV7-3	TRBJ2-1	TGTGCCAGCAGCTCCGGGACAGTCAGTAGCCTTCAGTTCTTC	CASSSGTVSSLQFF
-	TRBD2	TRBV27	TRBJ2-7	TGTGCCAGCACCGCCACCAGTGGGGGAGGGGAGCAGTACTTC	CASTATSGGGEQYF
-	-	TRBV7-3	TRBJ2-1	TGTGCCAGCAGCCCACACGGGACTGGATTTCTTAGTGAGCAGTTCTTC	CASSPHGTGFLSEQFF